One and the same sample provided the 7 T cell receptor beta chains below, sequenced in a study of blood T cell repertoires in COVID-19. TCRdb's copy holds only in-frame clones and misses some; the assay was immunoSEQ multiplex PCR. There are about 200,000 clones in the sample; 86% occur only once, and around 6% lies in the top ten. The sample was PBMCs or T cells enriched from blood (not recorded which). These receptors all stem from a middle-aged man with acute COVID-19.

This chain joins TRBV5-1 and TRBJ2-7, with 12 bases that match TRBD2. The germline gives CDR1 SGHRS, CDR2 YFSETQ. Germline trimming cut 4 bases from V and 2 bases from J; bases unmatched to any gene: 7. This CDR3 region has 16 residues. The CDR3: CASSPRTSGTPYEQYF. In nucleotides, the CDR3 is TGCGCCAGCAGCCCACGGACTAGCGGGACACCCTACGAGCAGTACTTC.

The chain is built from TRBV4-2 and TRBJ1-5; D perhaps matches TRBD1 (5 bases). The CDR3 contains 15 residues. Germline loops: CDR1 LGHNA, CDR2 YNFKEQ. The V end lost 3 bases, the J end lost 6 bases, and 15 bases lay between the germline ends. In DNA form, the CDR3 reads TGTGCCAGCAGCCAGGTGGGGCAGGGTCTTCAGCCCCAGCATTTT. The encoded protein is CASSQVGQGLQPQHF.

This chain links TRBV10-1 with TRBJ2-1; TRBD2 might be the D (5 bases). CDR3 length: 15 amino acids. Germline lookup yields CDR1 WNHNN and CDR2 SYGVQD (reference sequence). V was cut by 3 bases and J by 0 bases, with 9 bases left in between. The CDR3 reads CASSDGGFSYNEQFF. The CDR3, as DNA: TGCGCCAGCAGTGACGGCGGGTTCTCCTACAATGAGCAGTTCTTC.

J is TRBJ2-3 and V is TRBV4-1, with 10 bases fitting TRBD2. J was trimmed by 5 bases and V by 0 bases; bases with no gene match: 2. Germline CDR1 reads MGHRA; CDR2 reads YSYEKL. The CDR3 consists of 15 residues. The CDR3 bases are TGCGCCAGCAGCCAAGACCCTAGCGGGAGAGATACGCAGTATTTT. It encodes CASSQDPSGRDTQYF.

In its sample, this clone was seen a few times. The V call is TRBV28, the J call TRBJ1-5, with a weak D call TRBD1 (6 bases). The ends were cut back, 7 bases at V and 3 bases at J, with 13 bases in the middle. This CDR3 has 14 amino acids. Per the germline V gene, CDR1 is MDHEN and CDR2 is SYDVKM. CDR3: CASIPGGHNQPQHF. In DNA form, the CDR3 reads TGTGCCAGCATCCCGGGGGGCCACAATCAGCCCCAGCATTTT. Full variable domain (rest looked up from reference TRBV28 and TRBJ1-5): DVKVTQSSRYLVKRTGEKVFLECVQDMDHENMFWYRQDPGLGLRLIYFSYDVKMKEKGDIPEGYSVSREKKERFSLILESASTNQTSMYLCASIPGGHNQPQHFGDGTRLSIL.

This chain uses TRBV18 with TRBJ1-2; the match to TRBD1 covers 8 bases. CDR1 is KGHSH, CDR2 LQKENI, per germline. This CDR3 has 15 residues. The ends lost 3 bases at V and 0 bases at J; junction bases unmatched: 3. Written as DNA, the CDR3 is TGTGCCAGCTCACCGCAGGGACAGGCTAACTATGGCTACACCTTC. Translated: CASSPQGQANYGYTF. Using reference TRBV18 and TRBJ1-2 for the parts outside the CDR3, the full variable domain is NAGVMQNPRHLVRRRGQEARLRCSPMKGHSHVYWYRQLPEEGLKFMVYLQKENIIDESGMPKERFSAEFPKEGPSILRIQQVVRGDSAAYFCASSPQGQANYGYTFGSGTRLTVV.

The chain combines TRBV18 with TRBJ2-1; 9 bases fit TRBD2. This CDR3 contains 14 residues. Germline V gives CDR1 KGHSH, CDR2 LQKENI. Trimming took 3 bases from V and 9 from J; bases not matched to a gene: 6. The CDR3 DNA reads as TGTGCCAGCTCACCTTTAGCGGGAGTCTCTGAGCAGTTCTTC. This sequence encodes CASSPLAGVSEQFF.